Here is one T cell receptor beta chain with its context. Its antigen remains unidentified. The read gets to within 3 residues of the CDR3 end, and the germline J gene fills in the rest. HPV was found by MY09/MY11 PCR and dot-blot genotyping. Trimming removed 5 bases at V and 0 bases at J, with 15 bases between. This CDR3 region has 16 residues. The germline V gene has CDR1 SGHRS and CDR2 YFSETQ. The data originate from a study of T cells in women clearing cervical HPV infection. Whole-study context: Women with histologically confirmed HPV16-related CIN3 or worse, 2 with invasive cancer, served as cases. Control women cleared a single incident HPV16 infection within 12 months.

Assay: immunoSEQ multiplex PCR; the TCRdb copy retains only in-frame clones and omits some. The repertoire table contains approximately 16,000 clones. Overall study results and limits: TRBV6-7 abundance was lower in cases than controls (approximately 0.1% versus 0.17%).

The genes are TRBV5-1 and TRBJ2-1, with D maybe TRBD2 (6 bases). This TCR derives from a woman aged 18 to 75 with a cervical HPV16 infection that either progressed to CIN3+ or cleared (not recorded which). Input material: blood buffy coat. CDR3 bases read: TGCGCCAGCAGTTTGCTTATTAGCGGCTCCTACAATGAG. Translating gives CASSLLISGSYNE. In full, the CDR3 is CASSLLISGSYNEQFF.